These 20 T cell receptor beta chains came from one sample sequenced in a study of CD8+CD57+ T cells in acquired aplastic anemia. The sequenced patients had an expansion of CD8+CD57+ cells seen by flow cytometry. TCR beta VDJ and CDR3 were profiled, and genomic DNA was the template. TCRdb recomputed calls from the reads with MiXCR, one row per CDR3 protein. The sample includes about 58,000 distinct CDR3 sequences, around 50% seen only once; the top ten take approximately 15%. Sequencing used sorted CD4+, CD8+, or CD8+CD57+ T cells (not recorded which) from PBMCs. The receptors here all came from a human donor with aplastic anemia.

About this clonotype itself: A read error may be the cause here, since a much bigger clone is one base away. The chain uses TRBV14 and TRBJ2-4; weak D call: TRBD1 (6 bases). The CDR3 is 16 amino acids. Germline V lookup: CDR1 SGHDN, CDR2 FVKESK. DNA for the CDR3: TGTGCCTGCAGCCAAGGGGGTGAGGGAGCCAAAAACATTCAGTACTTC. It is translated as CACSQGGEGAKNIQYF. The variable domain in full, with the rest retrieved from reference TRBV14 and TRBJ2-4, is EAGVTQFPSHSVIEKGQTVTLRCDPISGHDNLYWYRRVMGKEIKFLLHFVKESKQDESGMPNNRFLAERTGGTYSTLKVQPAELEDSGVYFCACSQGGEGAKNIQYFGAGTRLSVL.

The chain is built from TRBV6-1 and TRBJ2-7; TRBD1 matches at 8 bases. This CDR3 region has 14 residues. After removal of 6 bases from V and 4 bases from J, the junction contained 8 bases not matched to a gene. CDR1 is MNHNS and CDR2 is SASEGT in the germline V gene. The CDR3 DNA reads TGTGCCAGCAGCCAAGATCAGGGGGCGTACGAGCAGTACTTC. Translation: CASSQDQGAYEQYF.

This clonotype was recorded many times. V and J are TRBV19 and TRBJ2-2; 15 nucleotides agree with TRBD2. Germline values: CDR1 LNHDA, CDR2 SQIVND (reference sequence). Trimming at V came to 3 bases and at J to 5 bases, leaving 10 bases not matched to a gene. The CDR3 covers 19 residues. The CDR3, as DNA: TGTGCCAGTAGTATCCCCGGACTAGCGGGGGGGCCTTGGACCGGGGAGCTGTTTTTT. Encoded protein: CASSIPGLAGGPWTGELFF.

This chain joins TRBV20-1 and TRBJ2-7; D assignment may be TRBD1 or TRBD2 (6 bases each). Germline V gene data show CDR1 as DFQATT and CDR2 as SNEGSKA (reference sequence). The CDR3 is 15 residues long. Deletions cut 7 bases from V and 0 bases from J, with 19 bases between. CDR3 DNA: TGCAGTGAAAGAGCACCCGGGGGCAGCTCCTACGAGCAGTACTTC. It yields the protein CSERAPGGSSYEQYF.

This clonotype was observed many times. The chain carries TRBV6-6 and TRBJ2-7; TRBD2 agrees at 11 bases. The V segment lost 0 bases and the J segment 1 base; nucleotides outside the gene matches: 2. The CDR3 extends over 16 amino acids. Germline loops: CDR1 MNHNY, CDR2 SVGAGI (reference sequence). The CDR3 loop is CASSYSVAGGSYEQYV. CDR3 nucleotide sequence: TGTGCCAGCAGTTACTCGGTAGCGGGGGGGTCCTACGAGCAGTACGTC.

This rearrangement joins TRBV2 to TRBJ2-7; D gene unclear. Trimming pared 8 bases from V and 6 bases from J, leaving 14 bases between. Germline V lookup: CDR1 SNHLY, CDR2 FYNNEI. The CDR3 length is 12 residues. This chain's CDR3 is CASWVELREQYF. The CDR3 DNA reads TGTGCCAGCTGGGTCGAGTTACGCGAGCAGTACTTC.

The V call is TRBV12-5, the J call TRBJ2-7; D remains ambiguous. Trimming took off 7 bases at V and 5 bases at J, with 3 bases between the two ends. CDR1 LGHNT and CDR2 FRNRAP come from the germline V gene. The length of the CDR3 is 9 residues. The CDR3 is CASANEQYV. DNA of the CDR3: TGTGCTAGTGCTAACGAGCAGTACGTC.

The table lists this clonotype with a count of one. The V call is TRBV10-3, the J call TRBJ1-1; D is unresolved. This CDR3 has 11 residues. Germline V gene sequence: CDR1 ENHRY, CDR2 SYGVKD. V lost 6 bases and J 5 bases, leaving 7 bases between the germline ends. CDR3 coding DNA: TGTGCCATCAGGCTGGGAACTGAAGCTTTCTTT. Translation gives CAIRLGTEAFF.

Here the CDR3 reads CASSLGGGAKNIQYF. The DNA of the CDR3 is TGTGCCAGCAGTTTGGGCGGGGGGGCCAAAAACATTCAGTACTTC. The rearrangement links TRBV13 to TRBJ2-4; 8 nucleotides line up with TRBD2. The V gene end was trimmed by 6 bases and the J gene end by 1 base; junction bases not matched to a gene: 5. CDR1 and CDR2 (germline): PRHDT, FYEKMQ (reference sequence). The CDR3 totals 15 residues.

This chain uses TRBV7-3 with TRBJ2-3; D gene ambiguous. Germline CDR1 reads SGHTA; CDR2 reads FQGTGA. The CDR3 runs to 14 residues. Trimming shortened V by 5 bases and J by 2 bases, and 11 bases separated the two germline ends. The CDR3 reads CASSPNPATDTQYF. CDR3 nucleotides: TGTGCCAGCAGCCCGAACCCTGCCACAGATACGCAGTATTTT.

By frequency in the sample, this clonotype is medium-sized. The chain couples TRBV2 to TRBJ2-7; D possibly uses TRBD1 or TRBD2 (5 bases each). This CDR3 is built from 13 residues. The V end was cut by 6 bases, the J end by 2 bases, with 11 bases between. CDR1 SNHLY and CDR2 FYNNEI come from the germline V gene. The CDR3 region has the DNA TGTGCCAGCAGAGAGGGGCGGGCCTACGAGCAGTACGTC. Amino acid sequence: CASREGRAYEQYV.

The chain recombines TRBV15 with TRBJ1-2, with 12 bases matching TRBD1. The germline CDR1 and CDR2 sequences are LNHNV and YYDKDF (reference sequence). The CDR3 totals 15 residues. The ends lost 3 bases at V and 5 bases at J; junction bases unmatched: 4. The CDR3 region has the DNA TGTGCCACCAGCAGGGGACAGGGGGCCGTATATGGCTACACCTTC. As protein: CATSRGQGAVYGYTF.

The chain links TRBV15 to TRBJ2-5, with TRBD2 matching 9 bases. The CDR3 totals 16 residues. In germline, CDR1 is LNHNV, CDR2 YYDKDF (reference sequence). V was pared by 1 base and J by 1 base, with 4 bases of the junction left unmatched. CDR3 DNA: TGTGCCACCAGCAGAGCCCGAGCGGGGGGCCAAGAGACCCAGTACTTC. Amino acid sequence: CATSRARAGGQETQYF.

This clonotype has ten or more counts. This sequence joins TRBV12-5 and TRBJ2-1; 7 nucleotides match TRBD1. Unmatched junction bases numbered 5, after V lost 5 bases and J lost 4 bases. The germline CDR1 and CDR2 sequences are LGHNT and FRNRAP. The length of the CDR3 is 14 residues. The CDR3 loop is CASGLQGSYNEQFF. The CDR3 coding sequence is TGTGCTAGTGGTCTACAGGGGTCATACAATGAGCAGTTCTTC.

This clonotype was seen more than once but under ten times. V gene TRBV7-2 combines with J gene TRBJ2-5; D gene unclear. The CDR3 length is 13 residues. Looked up from germline, CDR1 is SGHTA and CDR2 is FQGNSA. The V gene lost 4 bases and the J gene lost 5 bases, with 11 bases spanning the gap. CDR3 in DNA: TGTGCCAGCAGCTATTATGGGGTCGAGACCCAGTACTTC. Encoded protein: CASSYYGVETQYF.

This clonotype was counted only a few times. V and J are TRBV19 and TRBJ2-1, with D possibly matching TRBD1 (7 bases). The germline V gene encodes CDR1 LNHDA and CDR2 SQIVND (reference sequence). The CDR3 extends over 15 amino acids. The germline V and J ends were trimmed by 10 bases and 5 bases, with 21 bases remaining between them. The CDR3: CATAGQPPLDNEQFF. Here the CDR3 DNA reads TGTGCCACCGCGGGACAGCCCCCGTTGGACAATGAGCAGTTCTTC.

This clonotype was detected many times. The chain links TRBV28 to TRBJ1-5; TRBD1 aligns across 11 bases. The CDR3 covers 16 residues. V lost 6 bases, J lost 4 bases, and 8 bases stayed unmatched. Germline lookup yields CDR1 MDHEN and CDR2 SYDVKM. The CDR3 here is CASRLVGTGGNQPQHF. The CDR3 coding sequence is TGTGCCAGCAGGCTCGTTGGGACAGGGGGTAATCAGCCCCAGCATTTT.

The chain joins TRBV5-6 to TRBJ2-5, with 11 bases lining up with TRBD2. J was trimmed by 2 bases and V by 3 bases; bases with no gene match: 3. The CDR3 sequence is 15 residues long. From germline, CDR1 is SGHDT and CDR2 YYEEEE. The CDR3, as DNA: TGTGCCAGCAGCTGGGGGACTAGCGGACAAGAGACCCAGTACTTC. Protein product: CASSWGTSGQETQYF.

This clonotype was observed many times. V is TRBV2 and J is TRBJ2-5; 7 nucleotides agree with TRBD1. The CDR3 extends over 14 amino acids. CDR1 is SNHLY, CDR2 FYNNEI, per germline. V gave up 3 bases and J gave up 2 bases; unmatched junction bases: 3. The CDR3 here is CASSEEQGQETQYF. The CDR3 DNA reads TGTGCCAGCAGTGAGGAACAGGGGCAAGAGACCCAGTACTTC.

This chain connects TRBV2 to TRBJ1-1, with unresolved D. V lost 1 base and J 6 bases, leaving 6 bases between the germline ends. Germline V CDR1 and CDR2: SNHLY, FYNNEI. The CDR3 extends over 12 amino acids. The CDR3 spells CASSEGSPEAFF. As DNA, the CDR3 is TGTGCCAGCAGTGAAGGGAGCCCTGAAGCTTTCTTT.